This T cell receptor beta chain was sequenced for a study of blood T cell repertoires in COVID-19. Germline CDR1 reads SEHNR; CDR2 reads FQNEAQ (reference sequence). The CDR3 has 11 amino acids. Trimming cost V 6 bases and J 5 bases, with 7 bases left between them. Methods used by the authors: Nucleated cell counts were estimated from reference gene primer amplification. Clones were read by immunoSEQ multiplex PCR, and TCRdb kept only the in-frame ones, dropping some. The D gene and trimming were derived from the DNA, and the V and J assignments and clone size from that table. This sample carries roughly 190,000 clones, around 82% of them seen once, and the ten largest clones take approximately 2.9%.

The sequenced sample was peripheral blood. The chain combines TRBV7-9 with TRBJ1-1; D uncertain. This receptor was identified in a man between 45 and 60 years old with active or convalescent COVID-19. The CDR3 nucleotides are TGTGCCAGCAGGAAAGAGACTGAAGCTTTCTTT. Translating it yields CASRKETEAFF.